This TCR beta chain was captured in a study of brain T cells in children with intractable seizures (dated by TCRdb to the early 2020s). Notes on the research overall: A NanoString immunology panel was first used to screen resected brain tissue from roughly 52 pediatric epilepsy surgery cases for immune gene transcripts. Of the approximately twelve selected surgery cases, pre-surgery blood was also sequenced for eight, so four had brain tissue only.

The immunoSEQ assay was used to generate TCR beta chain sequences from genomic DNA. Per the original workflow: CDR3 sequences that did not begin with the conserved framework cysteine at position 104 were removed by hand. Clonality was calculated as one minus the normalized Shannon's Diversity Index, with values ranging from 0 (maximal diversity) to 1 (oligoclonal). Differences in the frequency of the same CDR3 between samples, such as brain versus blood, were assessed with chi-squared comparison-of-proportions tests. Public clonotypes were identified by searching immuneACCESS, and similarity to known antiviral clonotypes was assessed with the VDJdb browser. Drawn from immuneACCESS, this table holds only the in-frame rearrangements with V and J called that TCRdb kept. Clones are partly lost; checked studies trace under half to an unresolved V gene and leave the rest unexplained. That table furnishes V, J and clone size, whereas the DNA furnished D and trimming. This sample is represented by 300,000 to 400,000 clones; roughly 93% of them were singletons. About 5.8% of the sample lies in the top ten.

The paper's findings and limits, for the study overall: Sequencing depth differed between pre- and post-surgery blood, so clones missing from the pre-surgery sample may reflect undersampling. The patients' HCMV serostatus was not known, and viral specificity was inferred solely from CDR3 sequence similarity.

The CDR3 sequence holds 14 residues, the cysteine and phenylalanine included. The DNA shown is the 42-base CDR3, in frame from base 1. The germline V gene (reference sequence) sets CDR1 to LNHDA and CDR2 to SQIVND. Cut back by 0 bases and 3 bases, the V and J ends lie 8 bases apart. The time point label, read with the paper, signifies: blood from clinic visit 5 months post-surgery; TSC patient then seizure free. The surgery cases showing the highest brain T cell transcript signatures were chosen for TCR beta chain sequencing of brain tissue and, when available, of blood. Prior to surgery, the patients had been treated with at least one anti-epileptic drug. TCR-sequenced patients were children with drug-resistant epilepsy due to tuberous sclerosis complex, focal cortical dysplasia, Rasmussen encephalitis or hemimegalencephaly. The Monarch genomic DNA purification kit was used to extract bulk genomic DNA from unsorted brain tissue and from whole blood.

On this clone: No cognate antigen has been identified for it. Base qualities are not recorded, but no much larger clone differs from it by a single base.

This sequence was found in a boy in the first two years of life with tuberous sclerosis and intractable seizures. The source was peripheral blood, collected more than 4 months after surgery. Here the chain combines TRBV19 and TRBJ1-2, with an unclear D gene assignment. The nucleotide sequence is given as TGTGCCAGTAGTATAGACTTCGGTGACTATGGCTACACCTTC. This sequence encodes CASSIDFGDYGYTF.